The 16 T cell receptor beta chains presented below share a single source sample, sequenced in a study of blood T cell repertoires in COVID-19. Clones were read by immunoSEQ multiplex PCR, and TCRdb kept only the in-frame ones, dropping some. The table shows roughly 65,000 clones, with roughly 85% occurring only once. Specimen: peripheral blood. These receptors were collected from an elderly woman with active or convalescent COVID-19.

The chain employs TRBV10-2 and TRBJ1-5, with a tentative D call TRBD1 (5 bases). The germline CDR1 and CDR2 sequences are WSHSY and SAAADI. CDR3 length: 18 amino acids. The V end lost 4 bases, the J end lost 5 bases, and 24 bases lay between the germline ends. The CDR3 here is CASSGGVGPITAHQPQHF. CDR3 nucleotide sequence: TGCGCCAGCAGTGGGGGGGTGGGTCCTATCACTGCCCATCAGCCCCAGCATTTT.

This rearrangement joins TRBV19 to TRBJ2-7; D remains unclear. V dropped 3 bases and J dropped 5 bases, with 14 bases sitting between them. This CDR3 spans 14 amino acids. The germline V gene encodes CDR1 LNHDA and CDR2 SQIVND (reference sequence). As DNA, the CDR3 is TGTGCCAGTAGTATGCCCCAGACACGCCACGAGCAGTACTTC. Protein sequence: CASSMPQTRHEQYF.

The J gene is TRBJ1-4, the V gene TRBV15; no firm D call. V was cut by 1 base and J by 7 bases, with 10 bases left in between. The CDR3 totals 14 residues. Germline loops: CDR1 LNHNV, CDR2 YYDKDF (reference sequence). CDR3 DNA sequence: TGTGCCACCAGCAGAGGGAGGGTTTCTGAAAAACTGTTTTTT. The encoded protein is CATSRGRVSEKLFF.

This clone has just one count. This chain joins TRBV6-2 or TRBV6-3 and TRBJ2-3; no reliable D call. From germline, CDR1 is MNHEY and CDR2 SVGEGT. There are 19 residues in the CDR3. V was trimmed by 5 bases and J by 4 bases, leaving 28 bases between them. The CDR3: CASSLTSHGFSRRADTQYF. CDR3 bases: TGTGCCAGCAGTCTCACTTCCCACGGTTTTAGCCGACGTGCAGATACGCAGTATTTT.

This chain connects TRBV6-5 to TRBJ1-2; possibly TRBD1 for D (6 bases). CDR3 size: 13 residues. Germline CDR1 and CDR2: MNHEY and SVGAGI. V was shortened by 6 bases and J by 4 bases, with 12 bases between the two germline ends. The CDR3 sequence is CASSLDRTYGYTF. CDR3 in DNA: TGTGCCAGCAGCCTTGACAGGACCTATGGCTACACCTTC.

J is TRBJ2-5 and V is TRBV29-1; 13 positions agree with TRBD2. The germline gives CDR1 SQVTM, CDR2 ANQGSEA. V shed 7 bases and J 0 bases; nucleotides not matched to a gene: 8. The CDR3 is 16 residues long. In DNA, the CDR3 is TGCAGCGGAAACGGACTAGCGGGGGCTTACCAAGAGACCCAGTACTTC. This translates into CSGNGLAGAYQETQYF.

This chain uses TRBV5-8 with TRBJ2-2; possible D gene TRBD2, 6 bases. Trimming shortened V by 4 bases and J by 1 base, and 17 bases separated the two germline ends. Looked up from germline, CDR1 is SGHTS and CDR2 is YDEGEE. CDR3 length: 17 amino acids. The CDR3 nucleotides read TGTGCCAGCAGCCCCGACGGGTCGGGGGTGAACACCGGGGAGCTGTTTTTT. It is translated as CASSPDGSGVNTGELFF.

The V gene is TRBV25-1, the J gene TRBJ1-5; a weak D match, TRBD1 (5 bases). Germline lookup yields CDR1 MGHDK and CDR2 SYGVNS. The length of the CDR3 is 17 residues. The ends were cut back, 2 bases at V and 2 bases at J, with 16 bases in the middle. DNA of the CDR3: TGTGCCAGCAGTGAACGCTCGGACATATTCGGCAATCAGCCCCAGCATTTT. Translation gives CASSERSDIFGNQPQHF.

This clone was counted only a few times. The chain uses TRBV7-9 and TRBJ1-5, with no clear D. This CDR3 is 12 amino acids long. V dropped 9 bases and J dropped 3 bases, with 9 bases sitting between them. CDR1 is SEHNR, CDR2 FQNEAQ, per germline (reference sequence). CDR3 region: CARGGDNQPQHF. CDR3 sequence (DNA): TGTGCCAGGGGAGGTGACAATCAGCCCCAGCATTTT.

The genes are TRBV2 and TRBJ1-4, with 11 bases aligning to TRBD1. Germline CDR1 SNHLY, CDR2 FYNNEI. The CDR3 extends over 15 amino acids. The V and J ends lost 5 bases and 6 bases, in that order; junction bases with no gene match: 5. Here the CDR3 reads CASSKDRGPDEKLFF. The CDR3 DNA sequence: TGTGCCAGCAGTAAGGACAGGGGGCCGGATGAAAAACTGTTTTTT.

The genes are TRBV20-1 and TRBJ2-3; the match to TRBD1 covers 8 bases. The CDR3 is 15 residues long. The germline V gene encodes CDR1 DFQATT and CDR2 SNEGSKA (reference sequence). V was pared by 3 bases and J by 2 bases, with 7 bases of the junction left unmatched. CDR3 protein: CSASRTGSVTDTQYF. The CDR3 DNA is TGCAGTGCTAGTAGGACAGGGTCGGTCACAGATACGCAGTATTTT.

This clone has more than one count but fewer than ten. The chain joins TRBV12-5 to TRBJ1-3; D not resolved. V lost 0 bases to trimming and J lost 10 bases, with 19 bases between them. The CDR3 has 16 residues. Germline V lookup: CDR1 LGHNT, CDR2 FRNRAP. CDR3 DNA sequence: TGTGCTAGTGGTTTGGTTCTCGGGAACTCCGGGTCGACCATATATTTT. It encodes CASGLVLGNSGSTIYF.

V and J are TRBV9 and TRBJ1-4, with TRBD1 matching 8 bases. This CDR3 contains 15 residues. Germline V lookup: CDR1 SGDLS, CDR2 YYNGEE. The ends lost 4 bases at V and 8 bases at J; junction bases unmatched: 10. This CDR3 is CASSLTGTGYEKLFF. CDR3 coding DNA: TGTGCCAGCAGCCTCACCGGGACAGGCTACGAAAAACTGTTTTTT.

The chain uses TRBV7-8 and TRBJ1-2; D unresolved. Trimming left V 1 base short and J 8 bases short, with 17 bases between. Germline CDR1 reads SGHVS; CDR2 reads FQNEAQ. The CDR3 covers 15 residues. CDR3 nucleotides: TGTGCCAGCAGCTTAGTAACCTTGGTCGCCGCGGGCTACACCTTC. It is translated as CASSLVTLVAAGYTF. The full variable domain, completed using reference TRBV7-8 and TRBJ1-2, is GAGVSQSPRYKVAKRGQDVALRCDPISGHVSLFWYQQALGQGPEFLTYFQNEAQLDKSGLPSDRFFAERPEGSVSTLKIQRTQQEDSAVYLCASSLVTLVAAGYTFGSGTRLTVV.

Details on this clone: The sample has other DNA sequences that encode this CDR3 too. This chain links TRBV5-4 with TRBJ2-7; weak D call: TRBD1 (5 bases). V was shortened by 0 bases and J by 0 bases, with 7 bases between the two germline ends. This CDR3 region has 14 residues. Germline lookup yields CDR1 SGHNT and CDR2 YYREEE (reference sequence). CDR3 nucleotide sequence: TGTGCCAGCAGCTTGGGACAGAGCTCCTACGAGCAGTACTTC. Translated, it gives CASSLGQSSYEQYF. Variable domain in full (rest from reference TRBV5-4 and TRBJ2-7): ETGVTQSPTHLIKTRGQQVTLRCSSQSGHNTVSWYQQALGQGPQFIFQYYREEENGRGNFPPRFSGLQFPNYSSELNVNALELDDSALYLCASSLGQSSYEQYFGPGTRLTVT.

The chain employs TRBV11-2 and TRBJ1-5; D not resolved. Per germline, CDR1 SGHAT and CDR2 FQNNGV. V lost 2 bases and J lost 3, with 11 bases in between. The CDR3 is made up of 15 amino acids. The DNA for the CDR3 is TGTGCCAGCAGCTTAATTCCCGGGTCCAATCAGCCCCAGCATTTT. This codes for CASSLIPGSNQPQHF.